This T cell receptor (beta chain) was documented in a study of blood T cell repertoires in COVID-19. Germline V lookup: CDR1 SEHNR, CDR2 FQNEAQ (reference sequence). V gave up 5 bases and J gave up 2 bases; unmatched junction bases: 5. CDR3 length equals 15 residues. How the authors handled the data: Nucleated cell counts were estimated from reference gene primer amplification. Only in-frame clones appear in the TCRdb table, and some are missing; sequencing was by immunoSEQ multiplex PCR. Clone size and V and J calls were adopted from that table, with D and trimming inferred from the DNA. The sample records approximately 90,000 clones, roughly 86% being singletons. A single count supports this clone.

This chain links TRBV7-9 with TRBJ2-2; the match to TRBD2 covers 7 bases. The sample was peripheral blood. This receptor was identified in a human donor with acute or convalescent COVID-19. The donor label of this sample is uncertain. The CDR3: CASSASGINTGELFF. CDR3 coding DNA: TGTGCCAGCAGCGCCAGCGGGATTAACACCGGGGAGCTGTTTTTT.